The TCR beta chain under discussion was sequenced for a study of blood T cell repertoires in COVID-19. As for the study in general: Specimens from acute and convalescent COVID-19 originated in the United States, Italy and Spain.

From germline, CDR1 is MNHEY and CDR2 SMNVEV (reference sequence). The ends were cut back, 2 bases at V and 3 bases at J, with 9 bases in the middle. CDR3 length: 14 residues. Here immunoSEQ multiplex PCR was the method, and the copy in TCRdb shows in-frame clones only, minus some. The data hold about 350,000 clones, with about 90% observed a single time. Living in about two dozen US areas, the participants were between 18 and 89 years of age. In assigning cohorts, the study relied on participant-reported clinical history. Within 2 weeks of study entry, exposed participants had contacted a PCR-confirmed or clinician-diagnosed COVID-19 case. This clone was seen a handful of times.

The source is a woman aged 25 to 39 who had been exposed to COVID-19. The chain is built from TRBV27 and TRBJ2-3; D is uncertain. Material for sequencing was PBMCs or T cells enriched from blood (not recorded which). The CDR3, as DNA: TGTGCCAGCAGTTTAGAACTGGAGACAGATACGCAGTATTTT. Translating it yields CASSLELETDTQYF.